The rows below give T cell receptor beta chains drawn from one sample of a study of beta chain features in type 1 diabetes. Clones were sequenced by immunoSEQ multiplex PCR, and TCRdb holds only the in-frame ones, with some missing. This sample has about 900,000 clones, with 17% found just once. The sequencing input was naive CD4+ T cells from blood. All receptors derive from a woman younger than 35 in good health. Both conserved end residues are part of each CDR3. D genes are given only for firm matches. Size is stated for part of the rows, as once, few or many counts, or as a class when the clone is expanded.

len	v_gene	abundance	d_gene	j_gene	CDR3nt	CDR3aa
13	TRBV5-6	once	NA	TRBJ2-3	TGTGCCAGCAGCTTGGCCCTCATGGATACGCAGTATTTT	CASSLALMDTQYF
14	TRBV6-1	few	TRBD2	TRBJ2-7	TGTGCCAGCACCTTGGAGCGGGAGGGCCTCGAGCAGTACTTC	CASTLEREGLEQYF
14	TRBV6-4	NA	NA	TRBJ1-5	TGTGCCAGCAGTGACTTAAGGGGGACGGGACCCCAGCATTTT	CASSDLRGTGPQHF
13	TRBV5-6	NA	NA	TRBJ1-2	TGTGCCAGCAGCTCGGGATCGTCCGGTGGCTACACCTTC	CASSSGSSGGYTF
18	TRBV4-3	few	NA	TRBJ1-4	TGCGCCAGCAGCCAAGCCCTCCTTGGGGCCACTAAAGGAGAAAAACTGTTTTTT	CASSQALLGATKGEKLFF
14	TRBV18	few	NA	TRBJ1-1	TGTGCCAGCTCACCACCGTCCGGGGTTACTGAAGCTTTCTTT	CASSPPSGVTEAFF
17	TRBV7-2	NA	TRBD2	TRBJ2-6	TGTGCCAGCAGCCCACGACTAGCGGGAGCTGGGGCCAACGTCCTGACTTTC	CASSPRLAGAGANVLTF
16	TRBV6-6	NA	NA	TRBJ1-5	TGTGCCAGCAGTTACTCGAACAGATATAGCAATCAGCCCCAGCATTTT	CASSYSNRYSNQPQHF
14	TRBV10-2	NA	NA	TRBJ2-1	TGCGCCAGCAGTGAGCGGGGTATCCCCAATGAGCAGTTCTTC	CASSERGIPNEQFF
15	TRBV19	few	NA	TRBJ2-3	TGTGCCAGTAGTATAGCCCACTTGGTAGCAGATACGCAGTATTTT	CASSIAHLVADTQYF
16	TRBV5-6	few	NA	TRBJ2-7	TGTGCCAGCAGAGGGGGGCGGGATTGGCGTTTTTACGAGCAGTACTTC	CASRGGRDWRFYEQYF
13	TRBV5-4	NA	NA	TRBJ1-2	TGTGCCAGCAGCTTGGAGGCGCCCAGTGGCTACACCTTC	CASSLEAPSGYTF
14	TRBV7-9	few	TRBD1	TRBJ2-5	TGTGCCAGCACCAGGGACAGTACTGAAGAGACCCAGTACTTC	CASTRDSTEETQYF
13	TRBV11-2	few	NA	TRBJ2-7	TGTGCCAGCAGCCGAGGACCCTCCTACGAGCAGTACTTC	CASSRGPSYEQYF
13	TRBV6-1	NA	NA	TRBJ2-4	TGTGCCAGCAGTGAAATGGGACAAAACATTCAGTACTTC	CASSEMGQNIQYF
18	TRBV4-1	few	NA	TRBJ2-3	TGCGCCAGCAGCCAAGAAGGCCCTAGGGGGGGGAGCACAGATACGCAGTATTTT	CASSQEGPRGGSTDTQYF
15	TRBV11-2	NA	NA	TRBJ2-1	TGTGCCAGCAGCTCGCTACGGGGTCGGTACAATGAGCAGTTCTTC	CASSSLRGRYNEQFF
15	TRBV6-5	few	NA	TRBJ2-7	TGTGCCAGCAGTTACGGTAGCGGAACCACATACGAGCAGTACTTC	CASSYGSGTTYEQYF
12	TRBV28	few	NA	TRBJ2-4	TGTGCCAGCTCCCGATTAGGGGACATTCAGTACTTC	CASSRLGDIQYF
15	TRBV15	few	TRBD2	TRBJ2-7	TGTGCCACCAGCCCCGGGGGAGCGGGAGCTACCGAGCAGTACTTC	CATSPGGAGATEQYF
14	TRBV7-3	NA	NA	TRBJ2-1	TGTGCCAGCAGCCGAGGGACGTCGAACAATGAGCAGTTCTTC	CASSRGTSNNEQFF
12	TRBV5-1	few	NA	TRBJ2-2	TGCGCCAGCAGCTTATGGGCCGGGGAGCTGTTTTTT	CASSLWAGELFF
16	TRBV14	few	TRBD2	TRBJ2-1	TGTGCCAGCAGCCTACTGGGACTAGCGGGAAGCGATGAGCAGTTCTTC	CASSLLGLAGSDEQFF
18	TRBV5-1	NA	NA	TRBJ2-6	TGCGCCAGCAGCTTGGGAACAGGAGCTCGCTCTGGGGCCAACGTCCTGACTTTC	CASSLGTGARSGANVLTF